This entry describes one T cell receptor beta chain. The data stem from a study of blood T cell repertoires in COVID-19. Profiling relied on immunoSEQ multiplex PCR, and the TCRdb table lists in-frame clones only, not all of them. Seen here are 120,000 to 150,000 clones, around 84% observed once, and the top ten hold around 13%. The ends were cut back, 6 bases at V and 9 bases at J, with 12 bases in the middle. Germline assignment: CDR1 MNHEY and CDR2 SMNVEV (reference sequence). The CDR3 extends over 13 amino acids. This TCR was sampled from a man aged 55 to 70 with active or convalescent COVID-19. The chain combines TRBV27 with TRBJ1-6; D gene unclear. The sample comprised peripheral blood. CDR3 in amino acids: CASSPSRSSPLHF. DNA of the CDR3: TGTGCCAGCAGCCCGTCGAGGAGTTCACCCCTCCACTTT.